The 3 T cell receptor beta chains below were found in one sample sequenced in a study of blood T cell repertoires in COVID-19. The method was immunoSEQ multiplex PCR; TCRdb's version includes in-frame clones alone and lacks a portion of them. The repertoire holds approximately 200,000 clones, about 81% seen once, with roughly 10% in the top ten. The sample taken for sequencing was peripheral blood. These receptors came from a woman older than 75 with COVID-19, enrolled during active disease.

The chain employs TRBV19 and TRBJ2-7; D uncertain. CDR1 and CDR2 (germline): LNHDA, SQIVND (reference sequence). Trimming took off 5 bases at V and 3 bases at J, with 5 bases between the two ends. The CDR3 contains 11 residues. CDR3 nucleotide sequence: TGTGCCAGTAGTCACGGCTACGAGCAGTACTTC. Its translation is CASSHGYEQYF. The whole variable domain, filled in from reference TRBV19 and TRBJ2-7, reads DGGITQSPKYLFRKEGQNVTLSCEQNLNHDAMYWYRQDPGQGLRLIYYSQIVNDFQKGDIAEGYSVSREKKESFPLTVTSAQKNPTAFYLCASSHGYEQYFGPGTRLTVT.

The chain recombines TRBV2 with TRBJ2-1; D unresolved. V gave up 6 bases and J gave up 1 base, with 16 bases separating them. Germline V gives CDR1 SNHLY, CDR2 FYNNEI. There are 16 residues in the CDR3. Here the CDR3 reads CASSLLRRLSYNEQFF. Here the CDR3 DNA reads TGTGCCAGCAGCCTCCTCAGGCGATTATCCTACAATGAGCAGTTCTTC. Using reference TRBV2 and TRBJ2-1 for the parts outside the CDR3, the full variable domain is EPEVTQTPSHQVTQMGQEVILRCVPISNHLYFYWYRQILGQKVEFLVSFYNNEISEKSEIFDDQFSVERPDGSNFTLKIRSTKLEDSAMYFCASSLLRRLSYNEQFFGPGTRLTVL.

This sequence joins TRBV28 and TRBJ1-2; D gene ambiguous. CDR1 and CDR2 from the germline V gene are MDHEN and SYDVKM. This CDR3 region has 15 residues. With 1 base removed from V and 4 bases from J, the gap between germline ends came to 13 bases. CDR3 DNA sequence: TGTGCCAGCAGTTTATCCCCCACAGAAATCTATGGCTACACCTTC. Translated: CASSLSPTEIYGYTF.